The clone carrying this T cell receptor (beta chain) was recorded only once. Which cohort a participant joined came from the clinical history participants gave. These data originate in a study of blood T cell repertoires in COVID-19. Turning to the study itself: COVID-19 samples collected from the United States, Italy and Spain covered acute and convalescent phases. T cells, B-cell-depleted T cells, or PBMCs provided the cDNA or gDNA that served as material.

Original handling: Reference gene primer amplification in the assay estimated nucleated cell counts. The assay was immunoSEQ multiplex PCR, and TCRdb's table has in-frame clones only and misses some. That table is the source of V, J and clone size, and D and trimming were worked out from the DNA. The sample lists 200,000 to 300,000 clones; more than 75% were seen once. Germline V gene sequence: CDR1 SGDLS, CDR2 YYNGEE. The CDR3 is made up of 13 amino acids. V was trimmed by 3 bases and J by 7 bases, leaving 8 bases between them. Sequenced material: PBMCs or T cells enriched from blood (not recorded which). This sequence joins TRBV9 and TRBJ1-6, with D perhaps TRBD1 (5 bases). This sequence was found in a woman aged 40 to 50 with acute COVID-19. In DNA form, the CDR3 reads TGTGCCAGCAGCGCCTCAGGGAATTCACCCCTCCACTTT. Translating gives CASSASGNSPLHF.